The T cell receptor (beta chain) described here comes from a study of T cell responses to AZD1222 COVID-19 vaccine. This table comes from immunoSEQ multiplex PCR, and its TCRdb copy is limited to in-frame clones, with some not included. The table records over 130,000 clones, around nine tenths of them present only once. Sequencing was performed on peripheral blood, taken 28 days after the second AZD1222 dose. This TCR was recovered from an adult who received the AZD1222 COVID-19 vaccine.

CDR3 DNA: TGTGCCAGCGTTAGGGGTTCAGGGACTGTATACACCTTC. Translated, it gives CASVRGSGTVYTF. The V and J genes are TRBV12-3 or TRBV12-4 and TRBJ1-2, with D possibly being TRBD1 (5 bases). This CDR3 is built from 13 residues. Trimming shortened V by 8 bases and J by 11 bases, and 21 bases separated the two germline ends.